This T cell receptor (beta chain) was obtained from a study of cytomegalovirus exposure and HLA in healthy donors. Study results and limitations: The classifier, whose performance was assessed in both the original and validation cohorts, reportedly diagnosed cytomegalovirus status with high specificity and sensitivity. Some TCR beta chains (around 160 of them) were listed as cytomegalovirus-associated.

With regard to this clone: Its antigen is undetermined.

A multiplex PCR was run with 60 Vbeta primers and 13 Jbeta primers. Here immunoSEQ multiplex PCR was the method, and the copy in TCRdb shows in-frame clones only, minus some. The sample lists some 130,000 clones; roughly four fifths were seen once. This CDR3 region has 15 residues. Germline loops: CDR1 MDHEN, CDR2 SYDVKM. V lost 11 bases to trimming and J lost 4 bases, with 23 bases between them. The chain is built from TRBV28 and TRBJ1-2; weak D call: TRBD1 (5 bases). Material for sequencing was PBMCs. This sequence originates from a man in his thirties or forties in good health and CMV-seronegative. CDR3 region: CAGSPSTTETYGYTF. The CDR3 DNA sequence: TGTGCCGGTTCCCCCTCTACGACAGAAACCTATGGCTACACCTTC.